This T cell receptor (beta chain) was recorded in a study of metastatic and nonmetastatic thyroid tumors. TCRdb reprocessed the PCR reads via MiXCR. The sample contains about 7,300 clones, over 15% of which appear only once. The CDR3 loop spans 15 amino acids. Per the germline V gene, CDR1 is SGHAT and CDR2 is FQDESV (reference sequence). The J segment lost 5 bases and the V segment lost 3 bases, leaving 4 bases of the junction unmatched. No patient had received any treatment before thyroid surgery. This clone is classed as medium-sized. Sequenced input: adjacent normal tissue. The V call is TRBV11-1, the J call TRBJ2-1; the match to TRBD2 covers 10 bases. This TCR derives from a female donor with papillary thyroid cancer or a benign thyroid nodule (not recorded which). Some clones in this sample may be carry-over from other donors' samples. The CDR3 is CASSLSSGSHNEQFF. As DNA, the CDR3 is TGTGCCAGCAGCTTGTCTAGCGGGAGCCACAATGAGCAGTTCTTC.